The 28 T cell receptor beta chains presented below share a single source sample, sequenced in a study of blood T cells in healthy people across ages. Then a second PCR, running roughly 7 to 11 cycles, was carried out with a sample-barcoded 5' primer and a J-beta primer mix. TCRdb independently ran MiXCR on the 5' RACE reads; one entry per CDR3 protein. The sample lists hundreds of thousands of distinct CDR3 sequences, roughly 20% occurring once. Material: blood. These receptor sequences come from a man between 65 and 85 years old in good health.

This clonotype has ten or more counts. The chain is built from TRBV12-3 or TRBV12-4 and TRBJ2-1, with 9 bases fitting TRBD2. There are 14 residues in the CDR3. V was clipped by 4 bases and J by 4 bases; unmatched bases: 2. Here the CDR3 reads CASSSSGVYNEQFF. CDR3 DNA sequence: TGTGCCAGCAGTTCTAGCGGGGTATACAATGAGCAGTTCTTC.

This clonotype was observed a handful of times. A read error may be the cause here, since a much bigger clone is one base away. The chain joins TRBV6-6 to TRBJ2-5; no clear D gene. V lost 7 bases and J 4 bases, leaving 16 bases between the germline ends. The CDR3 has 14 amino acids. Germline CDR1 reads MNHNY; CDR2 reads SVGAGI (reference sequence). The CDR3 coding sequence is TGTGCCAGCAACACCCCCAGTGGTCCAGAGACCCAGTACTTC. Translating gives CASNTPSGPETQYF.

The J gene is TRBJ2-7, the V gene TRBV20-1; 11 positions match TRBD1. CDR3 length: 14 residues. The ends lost 2 bases at V and 7 bases at J; junction bases unmatched: 7. CDR1 and CDR2 (germline): DFQATT, SNEGSKA (reference sequence). The CDR3 spells CSARTGQGAREQYF. In nucleotides, the CDR3 is TGCAGTGCTAGAACTGGACAGGGGGCGCGGGAGCAGTACTTC.

This clonotype was seen a few times. The chain uses TRBV19 and TRBJ1-5; a weak D match, TRBD1 (6 bases). This CDR3 spans 14 amino acids. Germline V gene sequence: CDR1 LNHDA, CDR2 SQIVND (reference sequence). V was clipped by 9 bases and J by 3 bases, with 15 bases between them. The chain's CDR3 is CASDRHRANQPQHF. The CDR3 nucleotides read TGTGCCAGCGACCGACACAGGGCCAATCAGCCCCAGCATTTT.

The CDR3 is CSARDPTHRVNEQFF. CDR3 nucleotide sequence: TGCAGTGCTAGAGATCCTACTCACCGGGTCAATGAGCAGTTCTTC. This rearrangement joins TRBV20-1 to TRBJ2-1, with D unclear. The germline V gene encodes CDR1 DFQATT and CDR2 SNEGSKA (reference sequence). The V end was cut by 0 bases, the J end by 6 bases, with 15 bases between. This CDR3 is 15 amino acids long.

As concerns this clonotype: This clone may be a read error of a much larger clone one base away. The chain is built from TRBV7-8 and TRBJ2-2; a possible D gene is TRBD2 (5 bases). V shed 1 base and J shed 4 bases, with 16 bases lying between them. The CDR3 consists of 17 residues. Germline V gene data show CDR1 as SGHVS and CDR2 as FQNEAQ. This chain's CDR3 is CASSLVTVLESTGELFF. In DNA, the CDR3 is TGTGCCAGCAGCTTAGTAACGGTACTAGAGTCCACCGGGGAGCTGTTTTTT.

The chain links TRBV7-2 to TRBJ2-5; the match to TRBD2 covers 11 bases. The better agreement between TRBJ2-1 and the DNA end casts doubt on the J call. CDR1 is SGHTA and CDR2 is FQGNSA in the germline V gene. The CDR3 has 15 residues. The chain's CDR3 is CASSLELAGEYEQFF. CDR3 coding DNA: TGTGCCAGCAGCTTAGAACTAGCGGGAGAATATGAGCAGTTCTTC.

This clonotype has more than one count but fewer than ten. The chain combines TRBV5-1 with TRBJ1-2; no definite D call. V was shortened by 3 bases and J by 5 bases, with 8 bases between the two germline ends. Germline CDR1 and CDR2: SGHRS and YFSETQ. This CDR3 region has 12 residues. CDR3 sequence (DNA): TGCGCCAGCAGCTCCATAGATTATGGCTACACCTTC. Protein sequence: CASSSIDYGYTF.

This clonotype was found many times. The chain is built from TRBV29-1 and TRBJ2-5, with D hard to call. Germline CDR1 and CDR2: SQVTM and ANQGSEA. CDR3 length: 10 amino acids. V was cut by 4 bases and J by 3 bases, with 3 bases left in between. The CDR3 protein is CSVGEETQYF. CDR3 in DNA: TGCAGCGTTGGGGAAGAGACCCAGTACTTC. The complete variable domain, with remaining parts taken from reference TRBV29-1 and TRBJ2-5, reads SAVISQKPSRDICQRGTSLTIQCQVDSQVTMMFWYRQQPGQSLTLIATANQGSEATYESGFVIDKFPISRPNLTFSTLTVSNMSPEDSSIYLCSVGEETQYFGPGTRLLVL.

Comment on this clonotype: A much larger clone sits a single nucleotide away, making a read error possible. The V call is TRBV7-2, the J call TRBJ1-1; 8 positions agree with TRBD1. CDR3 length: 17 amino acids. CDR1 and CDR2 from the germline V gene are SGHTA and FQGNSA. V lost 2 bases to trimming and J lost 4 bases; unmatched junction nucleotides: 12. The CDR3 is CASSLHGTGVGSTEAFF. CDR3 nucleotides: TGTGCCAGCAGCTTACATGGGACAGGTGTGGGGAGCACTGAAGCTTTCTTT.

The chain joins TRBV4-1 to TRBJ2-3; D is uncertain. This CDR3 spans 15 amino acids. The ends were cut back, 1 base at V and 1 base at J, with 9 bases in the middle. Germline assignment: CDR1 MGHRA and CDR2 YSYEKL. The chain's CDR3 is CASSQVGIGTDTQYF. As DNA, the CDR3 is TGCGCCAGCAGCCAAGTCGGAATTGGCACAGATACGCAGTATTTT.

A few counts support this clonotype. The chain combines TRBV12-3 or TRBV12-4 with TRBJ1-1, with 7 bases lining up with TRBD1. The CDR3 consists of 12 residues. Trimming took 6 bases from V and 5 from J; bases not matched to a gene: 3. The CDR3 spells CASRTTGTEAFF. CDR3 nucleotide sequence: TGTGCCAGCAGGACGACAGGGACTGAAGCTTTCTTT.

This chain links TRBV7-3 with TRBJ2-1; possibly TRBD1 for D (6 bases). CDR1 and CDR2 from the germline V gene are SGHTA and FQGTGA. V dropped 5 bases and J dropped 4 bases, with 12 bases sitting between them. The CDR3 sequence is 14 residues long. CDR3 sequence reads: CASSHGGQYNEQFF. The CDR3 DNA reads as TGTGCCAGCAGCCACGGTGGACAGTACAATGAGCAGTTCTTC. The variable domain in full, with the rest retrieved from reference TRBV7-3 and TRBJ2-1, is GAGVSQTPSNKVTEKGKYVELRCDPISGHTALYWYRQSLGQGPEFLIYFQGTGAADDSGLPNDRFFAVRPEGSVSTLKIQRTERGDSAVYLCASSHGGQYNEQFFGPGTRLTVL.

The chain uses TRBV12-3 or TRBV12-4 and TRBJ2-5, with D possibly being TRBD1 (6 bases). This CDR3 has 15 residues. Trimming removed 5 bases from V and 4 bases from J, with 17 bases in between. DNA of the CDR3: TGTGCCAGCAGTACCCACGGAACAGGGAGAGAGACCCAGTACTTC. Translation: CASSTHGTGRETQYF.

The genes are TRBV24-1 and TRBJ2-3, with 12 bases aligning to TRBD2. V lost 2 bases and J lost 2; bases outside the gene matches: 4. Germline V gives CDR1 KGHDR, CDR2 SFDVKD. This CDR3 has 17 residues. CDR3 amino acids: CATSDWTSGTSTDTQYF. In nucleotides, the CDR3 is TGTGCCACCAGTGATTGGACTAGCGGGACCTCCACAGATACGCAGTATTTT.

The CDR3 DNA reads as TGTGCCAGCAGCCCCAATCCCCGGACAGGGGTTTCCTACGAGCAGTACTTC. Protein sequence: CASSPNPRTGVSYEQYF. The chain joins TRBV7-9 to TRBJ2-7; 9 nucleotides align to TRBD1. This CDR3 is built from 17 residues. The germline V gene has CDR1 SEHNR and CDR2 FQNEAQ (reference sequence). The junction had 12 bases not matched to a gene; V was cut back by 5 bases and J by 1 base.

The chain is built from TRBV11-2 and TRBJ2-5; D gene unclear. Trimming shortened V by 2 bases and J by 9 bases, and 13 bases separated the two germline ends. The CDR3 is made up of 13 amino acids. Germline CDR1 is SGHAT and CDR2 is FQNNGV. CDR3 in DNA: TGTGCCAGCAGCTTAAGGTTCCGTGAGTCCCAGTACTTC. Translated: CASSLRFRESQYF. Full variable domain (missing parts from reference TRBV11-2 and TRBJ2-5): EAGVAQSPRYKIIEKRQSVAFWCNPISGHATLYWYQQILGQGPKLLIQFQNNGVVDDSQLPKDRFSAERLKGVDSTLKIQPAKLEDSAVYLCASSLRFRESQYFGPGTRLLVL.

In its sample, this clonotype was seen a few times. V gene TRBV5-6 combines with J gene TRBJ1-4; 7 bases align to TRBD1. V gave up 4 bases and J gave up 4 bases; unmatched junction bases: 7. Germline-derived CDR1 and CDR2 are SGHDT and YYEEEE. The length of the CDR3 is 15 residues. CDR3 sequence (DNA): TGTGCCAGCAGCAACTCCGGGACAGATAATGAAAAACTGTTTTTT. Residues: CASSNSGTDNEKLFF.

This clonotype was detected ten times or more. The chain recombines TRBV24-1 with TRBJ2-5, with 8 positions matching TRBD1. Germline CDR1 is KGHDR and CDR2 is SFDVKD. This CDR3 contains 16 residues. V was clipped by 3 bases and J by 5 bases; unmatched bases: 10. In DNA, the CDR3 is TGTGCCACCAGTGATCAATCACCAGGGGGCGGTGAGACCCAGTACTTC. Translating gives CATSDQSPGGGETQYF.

As to this clonotype: One end of the junction does not line up with germline, which may come from a read error. The V and J genes are TRBV4-1 and TRBJ2-5; 8 bases match TRBD1. The CDR3 totals 15 residues. Germline loops: CDR1 MGHRA, CDR2 YSYEKL. The CDR3 is CAGSQDTTGAETQYF. DNA for the CDR3: TGCGCCGGCAGCCAAGATACGACAGGGGCGGAGACCCAGTACTTC.

This clonotype was counted a few times. This sequence joins TRBV6-2 or TRBV6-3 and TRBJ2-5; 10 bases match TRBD2. CDR3 length: 16 residues. Per the germline V gene, CDR1 is MNHEY and CDR2 is SVGEGT. With V trimmed by 5 bases and J by 2 bases, 8 bases remained unmatched. Here the CDR3 DNA reads TGTGCCAGCAGTACGCGTAGCGGGAGGACGCAAGAGACCCAGTACTTC. This translates into CASSTRSGRTQETQYF.

The chain has TRBV29-1 and TRBJ1-1; D possibly corresponds to TRBD1 (6 bases). CDR1 and CDR2 (germline): SQVTM, ANQGSEA. V was trimmed by 3 bases and J by 1 base, leaving 12 bases between them. The CDR3 runs 14 residues. The CDR3 DNA reads TGCAGCGTTGATTCGGACAGTTGGAACACTGAAGCTTTCTTT. This sequence encodes CSVDSDSWNTEAFF. The full variable domain, its missing parts supplied by reference TRBV29-1 and TRBJ1-1, is SAVISQKPSRDICQRGTSLTIQCQVDSQVTMMFWYRQQPGQSLTLIATANQGSEATYESGFVIDKFPISRPNLTFSTLTVSNMSPEDSSIYLCSVDSDSWNTEAFFGQGTRLTVV.

This clonotype is medium-sized by share. The chain carries TRBV12-3 or TRBV12-4 and TRBJ2-1; D is perhaps TRBD2 (5 bases). Trimming removed 1 base from V and 9 bases from J, with 7 bases in between. The CDR3 is 12 amino acids. In DNA, the CDR3 is TGTGCCAGCAGTTTAGTCGCGGGTGAGCAGTTCTTC. Its protein is CASSLVAGEQFF.

The chain couples TRBV19 to TRBJ2-1; D is perhaps TRBD2 (6 bases). Germline CDR1 reads LNHDA; CDR2 reads SQIVND (reference sequence). The V end was cut by 7 bases, the J end by 12 bases, with 22 bases between. The CDR3 has 14 amino acids. In DNA, the CDR3 is TGTGCCAGTACTCACCGGGGGAGTGGGGCGGGGCAGTTCTTC. Protein sequence: CASTHRGSGAGQFF.

The chain has TRBV3-1 and TRBJ2-5; 7 bases fit TRBD2. J gave up 3 bases and V 2 bases, and 6 bases lay outside the gene matches. This CDR3 spans 15 amino acids. From germline, CDR1 is LGHDT and CDR2 YNNKEL (reference sequence). CDR3 protein: CASSQLTSAEETQYF. The CDR3 DNA follows: TGTGCCAGCAGCCAACTTACTAGCGCGGAAGAGACCCAGTACTTC.

This clonotype was recorded a few times. The chain combines TRBV25-1 with TRBJ2-4; the D is unclear. The CDR3 totals 14 residues. Germline assignment: CDR1 MGHDK and CDR2 SYGVNS. V lost 4 bases, J lost 3 bases, and 10 bases lay in between. Here the CDR3 reads CASSGGVVKNIQYF. Written as DNA, the CDR3 is TGTGCCAGCAGTGGCGGTGTAGTCAAAAACATTCAGTACTTC.

This sequence joins TRBV6-2 or TRBV6-3 and TRBJ2-5; possibly TRBD1 for D (5 bases). The DNA end favors TRBJ2-7, so the J call may be wrong. This CDR3 has 14 residues. Germline V gene sequence: CDR1 MNHEY, CDR2 SVGEGT. As DNA, the CDR3 is TGTGCCACCTTGGACACGGCTAGCTCCTACGAGCAGTACTTC. Translating it yields CATLDTASSYEQYF.

The chain carries TRBV4-3 and TRBJ2-6; possibly TRBD2 for D (5 bases). V lost 0 bases, J lost 2 bases, and 8 bases lay in between. The CDR3 loop spans 16 amino acids. Germline loops: CDR1 LGHNA, CDR2 YSLEER. The CDR3 DNA reads as TGCGCCAGCAGCCAAGATGTCGGGGCTGGGGCCAACGTCCTGACTTTC. Its protein product is CASSQDVGAGANVLTF.